These 26 T cell receptor beta chains came from one sample sequenced in a study of blood T cell repertoires in COVID-19. Here immunoSEQ multiplex PCR was the method, and the copy in TCRdb shows in-frame clones only, minus some. Of 24,000 or so clones in the sample, 75% to 90% are singletons; the top ten hold roughly 60%. The sample comprised peripheral blood. The receptors here all came from a woman older than 75 with acute or convalescent COVID-19.

In its sample, this clone was seen once. V usage is TRBV30 and J usage is TRBJ2-3; 10 nucleotides line up with TRBD1. This CDR3 spans 15 amino acids. V gave up 1 base and J gave up 2 bases; unmatched junction bases: 3. Germline-derived CDR1 and CDR2 are GTSNPN and SVGIG (reference sequence). CDR3 sequence reads: CAWSAGTGATDTQYF. CDR3 DNA sequence: TGTGCCTGGAGTGCCGGGACAGGGGCCACAGATACGCAGTATTTT.

The rearrangement links TRBV9 to TRBJ2-2, with D possibly matching TRBD2 (7 bases). The CDR3 is 17 amino acids. The germline gives CDR1 SGDLS, CDR2 YYNGEE. Deletions cut 4 bases from V and 0 bases from J, with 16 bases between. The CDR3 region has the DNA TGTGCCAGCAGCCTTCTCCCCGGGGGGCCGAACACCGGGGAGCTGTTTTTT. Protein: CASSLLPGGPNTGELFF.

The chain uses TRBV3-1 (or the pseudogene TRBV3-2) and TRBJ1-2; 9 nucleotides align to TRBD1. The germline V gene encodes CDR1 LGHDT and CDR2 YNNKEL (reference sequence). The trim removed 0 bases at V and 7 bases at J, leaving 6 bases unmatched. The CDR3 is 15 residues long. DNA for the CDR3: TGTGCCAGCAGCCAAGAATACGGGACAGGGACTGGCTACACCTTC. Protein product: CASSQEYGTGTGYTF.

The chain has TRBV10-3 and TRBJ1-2; D perhaps matches TRBD1 (6 bases). CDR1 ENHRY and CDR2 SYGVKD come from the germline V gene. The V and J ends lost 8 bases and 6 bases respectively, with 16 bases between them. The CDR3 spans 13 residues. The CDR3 sequence: CAISGGGSDGYTF. CDR3 coding DNA: TGTGCCATCTCTGGGGGCGGGTCTGATGGCTACACCTTC.

The genes are TRBV18 and TRBJ2-5; the match to TRBD2 covers 10 bases. CDR3 size: 16 residues. V trimming: 5 bases; J trimming: 5 bases; junction bases outside the gene matches: 11. CDR1 is KGHSH, CDR2 LQKENI, per germline. The CDR3 DNA follows: TGTGCCAGCTCATCCCAGAGTAGCGGGAGGCGGGAGACCCAGTACTTC. It codes for CASSSQSSGRRETQYF. Together with reference TRBV18 and TRBJ2-5, the CDR3 gives the full variable domain: NAGVMQNPRHLVRRRGQEARLRCSPMKGHSHVYWYRQLPEEGLKFMVYLQKENIIDESGMPKERFSAEFPKEGPSILRIQQVVRGDSAAYFCASSSQSSGRRETQYFGPGTRLLVL.

The chain recombines TRBV2 with TRBJ1-2, with 7 bases fitting TRBD1. J lost 4 bases, V lost 2 bases, and 4 bases had no gene match. The CDR3 length is 14 residues. CDR1 is SNHLY, CDR2 FYNNEI, per germline. The CDR3 DNA reads TGTGCCAGCAGTGAAAGGGGGCTAAGCTATGGCTACACCTTC. It translates to CASSERGLSYGYTF.

This rearrangement joins TRBV10-3 to TRBJ1-6; D perhaps matches TRBD1 (5 bases). The CDR3 sequence is 14 residues long. Looked up from germline, CDR1 is ENHRY and CDR2 is SYGVKD. Trimming pared 3 bases from V and 11 bases from J, leaving 14 bases between. The CDR3 bases are TGTGCCATCAGTGATCCGCCTAAGGGGACACCCCTCCACTTT. Translating gives CAISDPPKGTPLHF.

This chain joins TRBV28 and TRBJ1-1, with a weak D call TRBD1 (6 bases). The germline V gene encodes CDR1 MDHEN and CDR2 SYDVKM. This CDR3 is 15 amino acids long. Trimming left V 1 base short and J 7 bases short, with 16 bases between. The CDR3 protein is CASSLSARGRGEAFF. DNA of the CDR3: TGTGCCAGCAGTTTATCGGCCAGGGGAAGGGGTGAAGCTTTCTTT.

The V and J genes are TRBV11-3 and TRBJ1-1; 7 nucleotides line up with TRBD1. The trim removed 5 bases at V and 1 base at J, leaving 7 bases unmatched. The CDR3 is 15 amino acids. Germline V CDR1 and CDR2: SGHNT, YENEEA. Written as DNA, the CDR3 is TGTGCCAGCAGCCCCCGGACAGGAGAGAACACTGAAGCTTTCTTT. It translates to CASSPRTGENTEAFF.

The V call is TRBV10-3, the J call TRBJ1-2; D ambiguous. The V and J ends lost 3 bases and 4 bases respectively, with 12 bases between them. The germline gives CDR1 ENHRY, CDR2 SYGVKD. The CDR3 spans 14 residues. CDR3 nucleotides: TGTGCCATCAGTGAAGGTGTGGAGCTCTATGGCTACACCTTC. Protein sequence: CAISEGVELYGYTF.

This clone was observed a handful of times. This sequence joins TRBV2 and TRBJ2-2; D is possibly TRBD1 (6 bases). The germline gives CDR1 SNHLY, CDR2 FYNNEI. With 2 bases removed from V and 4 bases from J, the gap between germline ends came to 11 bases. The CDR3 has 15 residues. CDR3 in amino acids: CASSETGLSTGELFF. The CDR3 DNA sequence: TGTGCCAGCAGTGAAACAGGGTTGAGCACCGGGGAGCTGTTTTTT.

The chain uses TRBV2 and TRBJ2-1; 8 bases are shared with TRBD1. Germline CDR1 and CDR2: SNHLY and FYNNEI. The trim removed 8 bases at V and 6 bases at J, leaving 6 bases unmatched. The CDR3 extends over 13 amino acids. This CDR3 reads CASSGGRGNEQFF. The CDR3 DNA reads as TGTGCCAGCTCAGGGGGCCGAGGCAATGAGCAGTTCTTC.

V and J are TRBV6-5 and TRBJ2-5; 11 nucleotides match TRBD2. Germline V gene lookup returns CDR1 MNHEY and CDR2 SVGAGI. J lost 4 bases, V lost 2 bases, and 0 bases had no gene match. CDR3 length: 14 amino acids. The CDR3 bases are TGTGCCAGCAGTTACGGGACTAGCGGAGAGACCCAGTACTTC. The encoded protein is CASSYGTSGETQYF.

This clone was observed a handful of times. The chain links TRBV5-4 to TRBJ1-6; D is undetermined. This CDR3 has 14 amino acids. Germline CDR1 reads SGHNT; CDR2 reads YYREEE (reference sequence). Trimming removed 4 bases from V and 12 bases from J, with 17 bases in between. Here the CDR3 DNA reads TGTGCCAGCAGCCAGCTGACGGCTCCGGGACCCCTCCACTTT. As protein: CASSQLTAPGPLHF.

This clone showed up just once. This sequence joins TRBV3-1 (or the pseudogene TRBV3-2) and TRBJ2-1; tentatively, D is TRBD2 (6 bases). This CDR3 contains 13 residues. The germline gives CDR1 LGHDT, CDR2 YNNKEL (reference sequence). Trimming stripped 4 bases from V and 12 bases from J, with 16 bases between. The CDR3 nucleotides read TGTGCCAGCAGCCCCTCCCAATTAGCGGCGCAGTTCTTC. Its translation: CASSPSQLAAQFF.

This clone has only a few counts. This chain uses TRBV29-1 with TRBJ2-3, with D possibly TRBD1 on 6 matching bases. V was trimmed by 3 bases and J by 0 bases, leaving 13 bases between them. The CDR3 length is 15 residues. In germline, CDR1 is SQVTM, CDR2 ANQGSEA. The DNA of the CDR3 is TGCAGCGTTGATCAAGGCAGGGGAAGCACAGATACGCAGTATTTT. Its protein product is CSVDQGRGSTDTQYF.

The chain links TRBV5-1 to TRBJ1-1; maybe TRBD1 (6 bases). Germline CDR1 SGHRS, CDR2 YFSETQ. This CDR3 region has 14 residues. The V end was cut by 4 bases, the J end by 1 base, with 11 bases between. CDR3 loop: CASSRQVSNTEAFF. The CDR3 bases are TGCGCCAGCAGCAGACAGGTATCGAACACTGAAGCTTTCTTT.

This clone was detected only once. The genes are TRBV12-3 or TRBV12-4 and TRBJ1-6; D is perhaps TRBD1 (6 bases). The CDR3 spans 12 residues. V was pared by 5 bases and J by 10 bases, with 9 bases between. CDR3 residues: CASSHRDSPLHF. CDR3 DNA: TGTGCCAGCAGTCACAGGGACTCACCCCTCCACTTT.

V and J are TRBV3-1 (or the pseudogene TRBV3-2) and TRBJ2-3; D might be TRBD2 (5 bases). The CDR3 has 16 amino acids. The germline CDR1 and CDR2 sequences are LGHDT and YNNKEL (reference sequence). V lost 2 bases and J 0 bases, leaving 12 bases between the germline ends. Written as DNA, the CDR3 is TGTGCCAGCAGCCAAAGCGGTAGAACTAGCACAGATACGCAGTATTTT. This translates into CASSQSGRTSTDTQYF.

This chain uses TRBV19 with TRBJ1-5, with a weak D call TRBD1 (6 bases). V lost 4 bases and J 0 bases, leaving 13 bases between the germline ends. The germline V gene encodes CDR1 LNHDA and CDR2 SQIVND (reference sequence). This CDR3 is 16 amino acids long. For the CDR3, the DNA is TGTGCCAGTAGTACCGCGGACAGACCTAGCAATCAGCCCCAGCATTTT. Its translation is CASSTADRPSNQPQHF.

The gene calls are TRBV5-1 and TRBJ1-4; TRBD1 agrees at 10 bases. J was trimmed by 10 bases and V by 0 bases; bases with no gene match: 9. The germline CDR1 and CDR2 sequences are SGHRS and YFSETQ. The CDR3 runs to 16 residues. CDR3 protein: CASSLDAGQGSGKLFF. The CDR3 DNA sequence: TGCGCCAGCAGCTTGGACGCGGGACAGGGGTCGGGAAAACTGTTTTTT.

The chain combines TRBV30 with TRBJ1-2; weak D call: TRBD1 (5 bases). Trimming cost V 2 bases and J 2 bases, with 15 bases left between them. The CDR3 contains 15 residues. Germline V gene data show CDR1 as GTSNPN and CDR2 as SVGIG (reference sequence). DNA for the CDR3: TGTGCCTGGAGTTCGGGAGGGGCGAGGAACTATGGCTACACCTTC. This gives the protein CAWSSGGARNYGYTF.

V and J are TRBV7-6 and TRBJ2-7, with D perhaps matching TRBD1 (5 bases). This CDR3 has 18 amino acids. Germline assignment: CDR1 SGHVS and CDR2 FNYEAQ. Trimming took off 5 bases at V and 3 bases at J, with 26 bases between the two ends. CDR3 bases: TGTGCCAGCAGCCCGAATACCCAGGGAAGGTCCCTTCTCTACGAGCAGTACTTC. As protein: CASSPNTQGRSLLYEQYF.

The J gene is TRBJ1-5, the V gene TRBV4-1, with 10 bases matching TRBD1. Germline CDR1 and CDR2: MGHRA and YSYEKL. The CDR3 is 17 amino acids. V lost 3 bases and J lost 5; bases outside the gene matches: 10. In DNA form, the CDR3 reads TGCGCCAGCAGCCAGGCGTGGGACAGGGGACTCCATCAGCCCCAGCATTTT. It translates to CASSQAWDRGLHQPQHF.

This sequence joins TRBV15 and TRBJ1-2; tentatively, D is TRBD1 (5 bases). V was trimmed by 5 bases and J by 2 bases, leaving 12 bases between them. Germline CDR1 and CDR2: LNHNV and YYDKDF (reference sequence). The CDR3 is 14 amino acids. In nucleotides, the CDR3 is TGTGCCACCAGCGTGGGGCCTGTCAACTATGGCTACACCTTC. This codes for CATSVGPVNYGYTF.

The gene calls are TRBV11-1 and TRBJ1-4; 7 positions match TRBD1. J lost 7 bases, V lost 5 bases, and 7 bases had no gene match. This CDR3 has 14 amino acids. Germline CDR1 reads SGHAT; CDR2 reads FQDESV (reference sequence). In DNA, the CDR3 is TGTGCCAGCAGCGCACGAAGGACAGGTGAAAAACTGTTTTTT. Translating gives CASSARRTGEKLFF.